These T cell receptor beta chains were read from a single sample in a study of Ad26.COV2.S vaccination and SARS-CoV-2 variants. Produced via immunoSEQ multiplex PCR; TCRdb's table is partial and in-frame only. The table shows roughly 680,000 clones, with about 90% occurring only once. The material sequenced was peripheral blood, taken in a trial of Ad26.COV2.S vaccine versus placebo. These receptors originate from a person between 18 and 59 years old who received the Ad26.COV2.S COVID-19 vaccine or a placebo. CDR3s include the opening cysteine and the closing phenylalanine or tryptophan. Each record gives: V gene, clone size, D gene, J gene, CDR3 DNA, CDR3 protein. The D gene is left open where the match is weak. Clone size, where shown, is once, few, many, or a class for clones that have expanded.

v_call: TRBV12-5; clone_size: NA; d_call: TRBD1; j_call: TRBJ1-2; cdr3_nt: TGTGCTAGTGGTTTGTCATCAGGGGGTGGCTACACCTTC; cdr3_aa: CASGLSSGGGYTF
v_call: TRBV10-1; clone_size: NA; d_call: TRBD1; j_call: TRBJ1-2; cdr3_nt: TGCGCCAGCAGTCCACAGGGGACCAGACGGGGCTACACCTTC; cdr3_aa: CASSPQGTRRGYTF
v_call: TRBV18; clone_size: NA; d_call: NA; j_call: TRBJ1-4; cdr3_nt: TGTGCCAGCTCACCACCGAGGACAGAGGGAGGAAAACTGTTTTTT; cdr3_aa: CASSPPRTEGGKLFF
v_call: TRBV6-5; clone_size: NA; d_call: TRBD2; j_call: TRBJ2-1; cdr3_nt: TGTGCCAGCAGTTTCCTGACTAGCGGGGGGGCGAATGAGCAGTTCTTC; cdr3_aa: CASSFLTSGGANEQFF
v_call: TRBV6-5; clone_size: few; d_call: NA; j_call: TRBJ2-2; cdr3_nt: TGTGCCAGCAGGGACACCGGGGAGCTGTTTTTT; cdr3_aa: CASRDTGELFF
v_call: TRBV19; clone_size: NA; d_call: TRBD1; j_call: TRBJ1-5; cdr3_nt: TGTGCCAGTAGTATCAGGGGGGCAGGGGAGGATCAGCCCCAGCATTTT; cdr3_aa: CASSIRGAGEDQPQHF
v_call: TRBV13; clone_size: NA; d_call: NA; j_call: TRBJ2-1; cdr3_nt: TGTGCCAGCTCTATGGGGGGGCCGAGGCATGAGCAGTTCTTC; cdr3_aa: CASSMGGPRHEQFF
v_call: TRBV7-9; clone_size: NA; d_call: NA; j_call: TRBJ2-5; cdr3_nt: TGTGCCAGCAGCCCGGACAGTCTTAAAGAGACCCAGTACTTC; cdr3_aa: CASSPDSLKETQYF
v_call: TRBV5-4; clone_size: few; d_call: TRBD1; j_call: TRBJ2-2; cdr3_nt: TGTGCCAGCAGCAGGGGACAGCTCACCGGGGAGCTGTTTTTT; cdr3_aa: CASSRGQLTGELFF
v_call: TRBV10-1; clone_size: NA; d_call: TRBD1; j_call: TRBJ2-7; cdr3_nt: TGCGCCAGCAGTGAACAGGGGGCGATCGAGCAGTACTTC; cdr3_aa: CASSEQGAIEQYF
v_call: TRBV3-1/TRBV3-2; clone_size: NA; d_call: TRBD2; j_call: TRBJ2-5; cdr3_nt: TGTGCCAGCAGCCTATGGAGGGGTACTACGGGAGGCAAAGAGACCCAGTACTTC; cdr3_aa: CASSLWRGTTGGKETQYF
v_call: TRBV5-6; clone_size: NA; d_call: TRBD1; j_call: TRBJ1-6; cdr3_nt: TGTGCCAGCAGCTGGGACAGGGGGCGATCAGGGAACTCACCCCTCCACTTT; cdr3_aa: CASSWDRGRSGNSPLHF
v_call: TRBV2; clone_size: NA; d_call: NA; j_call: TRBJ2-2; cdr3_nt: TGTGCCAGCAGGACCCCGAACACCGGGGAGCTGTTTTTT; cdr3_aa: CASRTPNTGELFF
v_call: TRBV5-5; clone_size: NA; d_call: NA; j_call: TRBJ1-1; cdr3_nt: TGTGCCAGCAGCCTAACAGTTTTGAACACTGAAGCTTTCTTT; cdr3_aa: CASSLTVLNTEAFF
v_call: TRBV2; clone_size: NA; d_call: TRBD1; j_call: TRBJ2-7; cdr3_nt: TGTGCCAGCGCTCCCGGGACAGGAGCCTACGAGCAGTACTTC; cdr3_aa: CASAPGTGAYEQYF
v_call: TRBV6-5; clone_size: NA; d_call: NA; j_call: TRBJ1-1; cdr3_nt: TGTGCCAGCAGTCCGACGGGGGGACGGCGTGAAGCTTTCTTT; cdr3_aa: CASSPTGGRREAFF
v_call: TRBV18; clone_size: NA; d_call: NA; j_call: TRBJ2-2; cdr3_nt: TGTGCCAGCTCACCTAAGGTTAGCTACACCGGGGAGCTGTTTTTT; cdr3_aa: CASSPKVSYTGELFF
v_call: TRBV27; clone_size: NA; d_call: TRBD1; j_call: TRBJ1-3; cdr3_nt: TGTGCCAGTCGGATGAGGTCAGGGGGAACTGGAAACACCATATATTTT; cdr3_aa: CASRMRSGGTGNTIYF
v_call: TRBV7-2; clone_size: once; d_call: NA; j_call: TRBJ2-5; cdr3_nt: TGTGCCAGCAGCCTCGGGTCGTCAGTTAAAGAGACCCAGTACTTC; cdr3_aa: CASSLGSSVKETQYF
v_call: TRBV19; clone_size: once; d_call: NA; j_call: TRBJ2-3; cdr3_nt: TGTGCCAGTAGTATGGGACAATATACGCAGTATTTT; cdr3_aa: CASSMGQYTQYF
v_call: TRBV12-5; clone_size: NA; d_call: NA; j_call: TRBJ1-5; cdr3_nt: TGTGCTAGTGGTTTGGTTTTGGACGGCCGCAATCAGCCCCAGCATTTT; cdr3_aa: CASGLVLDGRNQPQHF
v_call: TRBV21-1; clone_size: NA; d_call: NA; j_call: TRBJ1-2; cdr3_nt: TGTGCCCGTCGCAGTGGAAACTATGGCTACACCTTC; cdr3_aa: CARRSGNYGYTF
v_call: TRBV3-1/TRBV3-2; clone_size: once; d_call: NA; j_call: TRBJ1-4; cdr3_nt: TGTGCCAGCAGCCAAGAGTACGGGGGCGAGTGGGAAAAACTGTTTTTT; cdr3_aa: CASSQEYGGEWEKLFF
v_call: TRBV5-8; clone_size: NA; d_call: TRBD1; j_call: TRBJ1-2; cdr3_nt: TGTGCCAGCAGCTTAGAGGGGGCGCGGGGCTACACCTTC; cdr3_aa: CASSLEGARGYTF
v_call: TRBV5-1; clone_size: NA; d_call: NA; j_call: TRBJ2-5; cdr3_nt: TGCGCCAGCGGAGGGGCTGGGACCAAAGAGACCCAGTACTTC; cdr3_aa: CASGGAGTKETQYF
v_call: TRBV6-9; clone_size: NA; d_call: TRBD1; j_call: TRBJ1-1; cdr3_nt: TGTGCCAGCAGTTCCGGGACAGGGGTTATCACTGAAGCTTTCTTT; cdr3_aa: CASSSGTGVITEAFF
v_call: TRBV20-1; clone_size: NA; d_call: NA; j_call: TRBJ2-7; cdr3_nt: TGCAGTGGGCTACAATACTACGAGCAGTACTTC; cdr3_aa: CSGLQYYEQYF
v_call: TRBV30; clone_size: NA; d_call: NA; j_call: TRBJ1-6; cdr3_nt: TGTGCCGGAACGTCCGGGACACTTTATAATTCACCCCTCCACTTT; cdr3_aa: CAGTSGTLYNSPLHF
v_call: TRBV24-1; clone_size: NA; d_call: NA; j_call: TRBJ2-3; cdr3_nt: TGTGCCACCAGTGATTTAGGAAGGTCAGGCAACACCACTACAGATACGCAGTATTTT; cdr3_aa: CATSDLGRSGNTTTDTQYF
v_call: TRBV6-4; clone_size: NA; d_call: NA; j_call: TRBJ1-1; cdr3_nt: TGTGCCAGCAGTCAGACAGGGAACACTGAAGCTTTCTTT; cdr3_aa: CASSQTGNTEAFF
v_call: TRBV18; clone_size: NA; d_call: NA; j_call: TRBJ2-1; cdr3_nt: TGTGCCAGCTCACCACCGGTAGGACAGAGGGACTGGGACAATGAGCAGTTCTTC; cdr3_aa: CASSPPVGQRDWDNEQFF
v_call: TRBV5-1; clone_size: NA; d_call: TRBD2; j_call: TRBJ2-1; cdr3_nt: TGCGCCAGCAGCCAAACTACGGGGGGTAATGAGCAGTTCTTC; cdr3_aa: CASSQTTGGNEQFF
v_call: TRBV2; clone_size: NA; d_call: NA; j_call: TRBJ2-1; cdr3_nt: TGTGCCAGCAGGGCTTCTAGAAGCGGAGAGCAGTTCTTC; cdr3_aa: CASRASRSGEQFF
v_call: TRBV11-2; clone_size: NA; d_call: NA; j_call: TRBJ1-1; cdr3_nt: TGTGCCAGCAGCTCTCGGCCGGGGGTGAACACTGAAGCTTTCTTT; cdr3_aa: CASSSRPGVNTEAFF
v_call: TRBV3-1/TRBV3-2; clone_size: NA; d_call: NA; j_call: TRBJ2-7; cdr3_nt: TGTGCCAGCAGCCACGCAGCCTACGAGCAGTACTTC; cdr3_aa: CASSHAAYEQYF
v_call: TRBV5-6; clone_size: once; d_call: TRBD1; j_call: TRBJ2-7; cdr3_nt: TGTGCCAGCAGCCCGGTACAGGGGTACGAGCAGTACTTC; cdr3_aa: CASSPVQGYEQYF
v_call: TRBV5-1; clone_size: NA; d_call: TRBD2; j_call: TRBJ2-1; cdr3_nt: TGCGCCAGCAGCGTTCTAGCGGGAGGAGGCCATGAGCAGTTCTTC; cdr3_aa: CASSVLAGGGHEQFF
v_call: TRBV12-3/TRBV12-4; clone_size: NA; d_call: NA; j_call: TRBJ2-1; cdr3_nt: TGTGCCAGCGGCCCCCGGGGCCATGAGCAGTTCTTC; cdr3_aa: CASGPRGHEQFF
v_call: TRBV24-1; clone_size: NA; d_call: TRBD2; j_call: TRBJ2-2; cdr3_nt: TGTGCCACCAGTGACCCCGGGGGGGTCACCGGGGAGCTGTTTTTT; cdr3_aa: CATSDPGGVTGELFF
v_call: TRBV19; clone_size: NA; d_call: NA; j_call: TRBJ2-7; cdr3_nt: TGTGCCAGTAGTACGGGACGGGCAGTCGAGCAGTACTTC; cdr3_aa: CASSTGRAVEQYF
v_call: TRBV6-5; clone_size: NA; d_call: NA; j_call: TRBJ2-2; cdr3_nt: TGTGCCAGCAGTTACAGGGCCGGGGAGCTGTTTTTT; cdr3_aa: CASSYRAGELFF
v_call: TRBV19; clone_size: NA; d_call: TRBD1; j_call: TRBJ2-5; cdr3_nt: TGTGCCAGTAGTATAGTGGGACAGTCGGCGACCCAGTACTTC; cdr3_aa: CASSIVGQSATQYF
v_call: TRBV3-1/TRBV3-2; clone_size: NA; d_call: TRBD2; j_call: TRBJ2-4; cdr3_nt: TGTGCCAGCAGCCAAGGACTAGCAGGAGCCAAAAACATTCAGTACTTC; cdr3_aa: CASSQGLAGAKNIQYF